The rows below give T cell receptor beta chains drawn from one sample of a study of T cells after yellow fever vaccination. TCRdb processed the 5' RACE reads anew with MiXCR; each CDR3 protein has one entry. The sample lists about 350,000 distinct CDR3 sequences; approximately 8% were seen once. This material consisted of PBMCs, taken around 45 days after the first yellow fever vaccination. The receptors shown here come from a man between 18 and 35 years old who received the YFV17D yellow fever vaccine. Both conserved end residues are part of each CDR3. The D gene is left open where the match is weak. A row's size may be missing; if present it is once, few, many or a size class.

D,size,J,V,CDR3,DNA
TRBD2,few,TRBJ2-5,TRBV20-1,CSARVGTSGGAGETQYF,TGCAGTGCTAGAGTTGGGACTAGCGGGGGGGCGGGAGAGACCCAGTACTTC
TRBD2,-,TRBJ2-1,TRBV4-3,CASSQYAAGGYNEQFF,TGCGCCAGCAGCCAATACGCAGCGGGGGGCTACAATGAGCAGTTCTTC
TRBD2,many,TRBJ2-3,TRBV6-4,CASSGGASTDTQYF,TGTGCCAGCAGCGGGGGGGCTAGCACAGATACGCAGTATTTT
TRBD1,once,TRBJ1-4,TRBV20-1,CGAPDRVGEKLFF,TGCGGTGCTCCCGACAGGGTTGGTGAAAAACTGTTTTTT
TRBD1,-,TRBJ1-2,TRBV13,CASSSNRGYGYTF,TGTGCCAGCAGCTCCAACAGGGGTTATGGCTACACCTTC
TRBD1,-,TRBJ1-2,TRBV20-1,CSSTGQGDDLAGYTF,TGCAGTTCGACTGGACAGGGGGACGACTTGGCTGGCTACACCTTC
-,many,TRBJ1-1,TRBV4-3,CASSQPSRGKLNTEAFF,TGCGCCAGCAGCCAACCTTCAAGGGGAAAACTGAACACTGAAGCTTTCTTT
-,many,TRBJ1-5,TRBV4-3,CASSTVFNQPQHF,TGCGCCAGTAGTACAGTATTCAATCAGCCCCAGCATTTT
-,few,TRBJ2-3,TRBV5-1,CASSLGSLPDTQYF,TGCGCCAGCAGCTTGGGGTCCCTTCCAGATACGCAGTATTTT
-,-,TRBJ1-1,TRBV6-1,CASIIQGGTEAFF,TGTGCCAGCATCATTCAGGGTGGCACTGAAGCTTTCTTT
TRBD1,few,TRBJ1-1,TRBV4-2,CASSQVLSRGHTEAFF,TGTGCCAGCAGCCAAGTGCTCTCCAGGGGGCATACTGAAGCTTTCTTT
-,once,TRBJ2-5,TRBV5-1,CASADYPGQETQYF,TGCGCCAGCGCAGATTACCCGGGTCAAGAGACCCAGTACTTC
TRBD2,-,TRBJ2-3,TRBV6-1,CASTPQHTSGGPSTDTQYF,TGTGCCAGCACCCCCCAGCATACTAGCGGGGGTCCTAGCACAGATACGCAGTATTTT
-,-,TRBJ1-2,TRBV2,CASTRGSYGYTF,TGTGCCAGCACCCGGGGGAGCTATGGCTACACCTTC
-,-,TRBJ2-2,TRBV7-9,CASSLGWANTGELFF,TGTGCCAGCAGCTTAGGTTGGGCGAACACCGGGGAGCTGTTTTTT
TRBD1,-,TRBJ2-7,TRBV29-1,CSVVPRGDRAYEQYF,TGCAGCGTTGTCCCAAGAGGTGACAGGGCCTACGAGCAGTACTTC
-,few,TRBJ2-1,TRBV15,CATSREPQGNRFF,TGTGCCACCAGCAGAGAGCCCCAGGGGAATAGGTTCTTC
TRBD2,few,TRBJ2-3,TRBV4-1,CASSPGTSADTQYF,TGCGCCAGCAGCCCCGGGACTAGTGCAGATACGCAGTATTTT
-,few,TRBJ2-1,TRBV6-2/TRBV6-3,CASSYSGQGGPQDEQFF,TGTGCCAGCAGTTACTCGGGGCAGGGAGGACCTCAGGACGAGCAGTTCTTC
-,-,TRBJ1-5,TRBV5-4,CASSLDGSGNQPQHF,TGTGCCAGCAGCTTGGACGGGTCCGGCAATCAGCCCCAGCATTTT
TRBD1,many,TRBJ2-2,TRBV6-4,CASSDSDRHTGELFF,TGTGCCAGCAGTGACTCGGACAGGCACACCGGGGAGCTGTTTTTT
-,few,TRBJ2-3,TRBV11-2,CASSYADTQYF,TGTGCCAGCAGTTACGCTGATACGCAGTATTTT
-,few,TRBJ1-4,TRBV3-1,CASSPSRTNEKLFF,TGTGCCAGCAGCCCAAGCAGGACTAATGAAAAACTGTTTTTT